The rows below give T cell receptor beta chains drawn from one sample of a study of cytomegalovirus exposure and HLA in healthy donors. Some clones are missing from TCRdb's copy, which holds only in-frame ones; the method was immunoSEQ multiplex PCR. In the table there are over 110,000 clones, around 72% of which are singletons. Sequencing was done on a sample of PBMCs. The receptors were sampled from a woman aged 40 to 55 in good health and CMV-seronegative. Each CDR3 is given with its conserved first and last residue. Fields, in order: V gene, D gene, J gene, clone size, CDR3 protein, CDR3 DNA. D genes are given only for firm matches. The size of a clone is reported for some rows only, either as once, few or many, or as a class for expanded clones.

v_gene: TRBV20-1
d_gene: NA
j_gene: TRBJ1-2
abundance: NA
CDR3aa: CSSGDSYGYTF
CDR3nt: TGCAGTTCGGGGGATAGCTATGGCTACACCTTC

v_gene: TRBV27
d_gene: NA
j_gene: TRBJ2-7
abundance: NA
CDR3aa: CASSPAAGYEQYF
CDR3nt: TGTGCCAGCAGCCCCGCGGCGGGCTACGAGCAGTACTTC

v_gene: TRBV19
d_gene: TRBD1
j_gene: TRBJ1-5
abundance: NA
CDR3aa: CASSPQQGNQPQHF
CDR3nt: TGTGCCAGTAGTCCACAACAGGGGAATCAGCCCCAGCATTTT

v_gene: TRBV28
d_gene: NA
j_gene: TRBJ1-1
abundance: NA
CDR3aa: CASSSGGGGWFF
CDR3nt: TGTGCCAGCAGTTCTGGAGGGGGGGGCTGGTTCTTT

v_gene: TRBV7-2
d_gene: NA
j_gene: TRBJ1-3
abundance: NA
CDR3aa: CASSLRPPGGAGNTIYF
CDR3nt: TGTGCCAGCAGCTTACGGCCCCCGGGGGGCGCGGGAAACACCATATATTTT

v_gene: TRBV27
d_gene: NA
j_gene: TRBJ2-5
abundance: NA
CDR3aa: CASSPRLVQETQYF
CDR3nt: TGTGCCAGCAGTCCGAGACTAGTCCAAGAGACCCAGTACTTC

v_gene: TRBV6-1
d_gene: NA
j_gene: TRBJ1-6
abundance: few
CDR3aa: CASSPNEGVPLHF
CDR3nt: TGTGCCAGCAGCCCAAACGAGGGGGTACCCCTCCACTTT

v_gene: TRBV2
d_gene: TRBD1
j_gene: TRBJ1-5
abundance: NA
CDR3aa: CASRLDRGYSNQPQHF
CDR3nt: TGTGCCAGCAGGCTCGACAGGGGATATAGCAATCAGCCCCAGCATTTT

v_gene: TRBV6-5
d_gene: TRBD1
j_gene: TRBJ1-6
abundance: few
CDR3aa: CASSPGQGAPLHF
CDR3nt: TGTGCCAGCAGTCCTGGACAGGGGGCACCCCTCCACTTT

v_gene: TRBV9
d_gene: TRBD1
j_gene: TRBJ2-1
abundance: NA
CDR3aa: CASSVATQGVYNEQFF
CDR3nt: TGTGCCAGCAGCGTAGCCACACAGGGGGTTTACAATGAGCAGTTCTTC

v_gene: TRBV13
d_gene: TRBD2
j_gene: TRBJ2-1
abundance: NA
CDR3aa: CASSLLAGNEQFF
CDR3nt: TGTGCCAGCAGCTTACTAGCGGGGAATGAGCAGTTCTTC

v_gene: TRBV4-2
d_gene: NA
j_gene: TRBJ2-7
abundance: NA
CDR3aa: CASSQDGQGYEQYF
CDR3nt: TGTGCCAGCAGCCAAGATGGGCAGGGTTACGAGCAGTACTTC

v_gene: TRBV6-5
d_gene: TRBD1
j_gene: TRBJ1-6
abundance: NA
CDR3aa: CASSQQGANSPLHF
CDR3nt: TGTGCCAGCAGTCAACAGGGGGCAAATTCACCCCTCCACTTT

v_gene: TRBV7-9
d_gene: TRBD1
j_gene: TRBJ1-2
abundance: NA
CDR3aa: CSSSPPGTASNYGYTF
CDR3nt: TGTTCCAGCAGCCCACCCGGGACAGCCAGTAACTATGGCTACACCTTC

v_gene: TRBV28
d_gene: NA
j_gene: TRBJ1-2
abundance: NA
CDR3aa: CASSLGEPYGYTF
CDR3nt: TGTGCCAGCAGTTTAGGAGAACCCTATGGCTACACCTTC

v_gene: TRBV4-1
d_gene: TRBD1
j_gene: TRBJ2-4
abundance: NA
CDR3aa: CASSQTGVNDIQYF
CDR3nt: TGCGCCAGCAGCCAGACAGGGGTGAACGACATTCAGTACTTC

v_gene: TRBV11-3
d_gene: NA
j_gene: TRBJ2-3
abundance: NA
CDR3aa: CASSIQGADTQYF
CDR3nt: TGTGCCAGCAGCATACAGGGCGCAGATACGCAGTATTTT

v_gene: TRBV5-1
d_gene: NA
j_gene: TRBJ1-2
abundance: once
CDR3aa: CASNRGTSSDGYTF
CDR3nt: TGCGCCAGCAATCGGGGGACCTCGAGTGATGGCTACACCTTC

v_gene: TRBV28
d_gene: NA
j_gene: TRBJ1-2
abundance: NA
CDR3aa: CASSFSDYGYTF
CDR3nt: TGTGCCAGCAGTTTCTCCGACTATGGCTACACCTTC

v_gene: TRBV11-2
d_gene: NA
j_gene: TRBJ2-3
abundance: once
CDR3aa: CASRRILGSSDTQYF
CDR3nt: TGTGCCAGCAGGAGAATATTAGGGAGTTCGGATACGCAGTATTTT

v_gene: TRBV27
d_gene: TRBD2
j_gene: TRBJ2-1
abundance: NA
CDR3aa: CASSSGGVNEQFF
CDR3nt: TGTGCCAGCAGTTCTGGGGGGGTCAATGAGCAGTTCTTC

v_gene: TRBV9
d_gene: NA
j_gene: TRBJ1-3
abundance: NA
CDR3aa: CASSAAGNSGNTIYF
CDR3nt: TGTGCCAGCAGCGCTGCGGGGAACTCTGGAAACACCATATATTTT

v_gene: TRBV4-1
d_gene: TRBD2
j_gene: TRBJ2-1
abundance: NA
CDR3aa: CASSQEGLAGENEQFF
CDR3nt: TGCGCCAGCAGCCAAGAGGGACTAGCGGGTGAGAATGAGCAGTTCTTC

v_gene: TRBV25-1
d_gene: TRBD2
j_gene: TRBJ2-4
abundance: NA
CDR3aa: CASSDRTSGGLLYF
CDR3nt: TGTGCCAGCAGTGACAGGACTAGCGGGGGCCTCCTGTACTTC

v_gene: TRBV9
d_gene: NA
j_gene: TRBJ2-2
abundance: NA
CDR3aa: CASSVGGLTGELFF
CDR3nt: TGTGCCAGCAGCGTAGGAGGGCTCACCGGGGAGCTGTTTTTT

v_gene: TRBV6-5
d_gene: TRBD1
j_gene: TRBJ1-6
abundance: few
CDR3aa: CASSRQGGSPLHF
CDR3nt: TGTGCCAGCAGCCGACAGGGTGGTTCACCCCTCCACTTT

v_gene: TRBV6-6
d_gene: TRBD2
j_gene: TRBJ2-1
abundance: NA
CDR3aa: CASSRTSGDYNEQFF
CDR3nt: TGTGCCAGCAGCCGGACTAGCGGGGACTACAATGAGCAGTTCTTC

v_gene: TRBV6-5
d_gene: NA
j_gene: TRBJ2-1
abundance: NA
CDR3aa: CASSYTTSREQFF
CDR3nt: TGTGCCAGCAGTTACACGACCTCCAGGGAGCAGTTCTTC

v_gene: TRBV7-2
d_gene: TRBD2
j_gene: TRBJ2-3
abundance: NA
CDR3aa: CASSLAGTSGGADTQYF
CDR3nt: TGTGCCAGCAGCTTAGCCGGGACTAGCGGGGGGGCAGATACGCAGTATTTT

v_gene: TRBV5-6
d_gene: NA
j_gene: TRBJ1-2
abundance: NA
CDR3aa: CASSEAGKGYGYTF
CDR3nt: TGTGCCAGCAGCGAAGCAGGGAAGGGCTATGGCTACACCTTC

v_gene: TRBV5-1
d_gene: NA
j_gene: TRBJ1-3
abundance: few
CDR3aa: CASSLELTGSGNTIYF
CDR3nt: TGCGCCAGCAGCTTGGAACTAACAGGGTCTGGAAACACCATATATTTT